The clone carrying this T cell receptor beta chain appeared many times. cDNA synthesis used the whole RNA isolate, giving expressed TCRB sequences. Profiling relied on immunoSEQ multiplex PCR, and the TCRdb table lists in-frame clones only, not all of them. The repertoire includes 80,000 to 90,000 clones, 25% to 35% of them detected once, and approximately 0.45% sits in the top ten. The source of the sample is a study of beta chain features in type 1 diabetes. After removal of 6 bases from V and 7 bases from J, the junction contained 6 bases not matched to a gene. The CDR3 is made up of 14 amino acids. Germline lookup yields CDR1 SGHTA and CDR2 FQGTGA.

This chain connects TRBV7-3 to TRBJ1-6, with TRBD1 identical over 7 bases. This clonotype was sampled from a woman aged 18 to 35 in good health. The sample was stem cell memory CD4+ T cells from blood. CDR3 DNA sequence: TGTGCCAGCAGTCGCGGACAGGTGAATTCACCCCTCCACTTT. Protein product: CASSRGQVNSPLHF.